This T cell receptor beta chain emerged from a study of B cell selection in AIRE deficiency. CD4+CD127+ cells were sorted as the conventional CD4 T cells. Clones were read by immunoSEQ multiplex PCR, and TCRdb kept only the in-frame ones, dropping some. The table shows some 25,000 clones, with about 96% occurring only once. A word on this clone: Its target is unknown.

Overall study findings and caveats: Tconv and Treg cells from AIRE-deficient patients resembled healthy donors in TCRBV usage, CDR3 length and diversity.

Between the trimmed V and J ends, which lost 0 bases and 10 bases, there was a span of 16 bases. The germline CDR1 and CDR2 sequences are MNHEY and SVGAGI. The CDR3 is 14 amino acids. This sequence originates from a human donor in good health. The chain links TRBV6-5 to TRBJ2-7; the D gene could be TRBD1 or TRBD2 (6 bases each). What was sequenced was CD4+CD127+ conventional T cells sorted from PBMCs. The CDR3 reads CASSYSGSGGTQYF. The CDR3 DNA follows: TGTGCCAGCAGTTACTCGGGATCCGGGGGCACCCAGTACTTC.